A single sample is the source of the 30 T cell receptor beta chains below, sequenced in a study of neurological immune-mediated disorders. Using its own MiXCR run on the 5' RACE reads, TCRdb lists one record per CDR3 protein. The table includes approximately 100,000 distinct CDR3 sequences, around 3.3% detected once. Sequences were obtained from PBMCs. The receptors come from a woman between 18 and 29 years old with multiple sclerosis.

This clonotype was seen at least ten times. V usage is TRBV6-2 or TRBV6-3 and J usage is TRBJ2-3, with 14 bases lining up with TRBD2. The CDR3 loop spans 16 amino acids. The ends lost 5 bases at V and 0 bases at J; junction bases unmatched: 1. Germline-derived CDR1 and CDR2 are MNHEY and SVGEGT. In DNA, the CDR3 is TGTGCCAGCAGTGGGACTAGCGGGGGAAGCACAGATACGCAGTATTTT. It yields the protein CASSGTSGGSTDTQYF.

In this sample, this clonotype turned up many times. The rearrangement joins TRBV5-1 to TRBJ2-5; 7 nucleotides match TRBD2. In germline, CDR1 is SGHRS, CDR2 YFSETQ. The CDR3 is made up of 13 amino acids. CDR3 amino acids: CTEGGAPQETQYF. The CDR3 DNA sequence: TGCACCGAGGGAGGGGCCCCACAAGAGACCCAGTACTTC.

On this clonotype itself: The conserved final phenylalanine or tryptophan is absent from the CDR3, which likely points to a read error. It is unclear where the CDR3 begins or ends on the DNA, so no DNA is shown, and the CDR3 is as TCRdb lists it. The CDR3 loop is CASSGGNNSTLNL. The rearrangement joins TRBV12-3 or TRBV12-4 to TRBJ1-6; the table's D call, TRBD1, has no DNA check behind it. The CDR3 spans 13 amino acids, including both terminal residues.

This clonotype has at least ten counts. The CDR3 here is CASSLEAGDRPGNTIYF. The CDR3, as DNA: TGCGCCAGCAGCTTGGAGGCAGGGGATCGCCCTGGAAACACCATATATTTT. The rearrangement joins TRBV5-1 to TRBJ1-3; perhaps TRBD1 as D (6 bases). The CDR3 runs 17 residues. Germline V gives CDR1 SGHRS, CDR2 YFSETQ. V lost 0 bases and J 2 bases, leaving 15 bases between the germline ends.

This clonotype came up many times. The DNA of the CDR3 is TGTGCCACCAGCAGAGATCGACTAGCGGGGTTCGAGCAGTACTTC. It translates to CATSRDRLAGFEQYF. The chain is built from TRBV15 and TRBJ2-7; the match to TRBD2 covers 11 bases. The J segment lost 6 bases and the V segment lost 0 bases, leaving 4 bases of the junction unmatched. CDR1 is LNHNV and CDR2 is YYDKDF in the germline V gene (reference sequence). The CDR3 length is 15 residues.

This clonotype was detected many times. The chain carries TRBV6-5 and TRBJ2-7; either TRBD1 or TRBD2 may supply D (6 bases each). There are 13 residues in the CDR3. Germline CDR1 is MNHEY and CDR2 is SVGAGI. V was shortened by 9 bases and J by 3 bases, with 15 bases between the two germline ends. The chain's CDR3 is CASQGGLVYEQYF. DNA for the CDR3: TGTGCCAGTCAAGGGGGGCTGGTCTACGAGCAGTACTTC.

Many counts were recorded for this clonotype. V is TRBV20-1 and J is TRBJ2-5; no clear D gene. Trimming took off 0 bases at V and 9 bases at J, with 11 bases between the two ends. Germline CDR1 is DFQATT and CDR2 is SNEGSKA (reference sequence). CDR3 length equals 12 residues. CDR3 DNA sequence: TGCAGTGCTAGAGATGACACCCGGGCCCAGTACTTC. Amino acid sequence: CSARDDTRAQYF.

The table lists this clonotype with many counts. The CDR3 sequence: CASSSFGIPGHPYF. The CDR3 coding sequence is TGTGCCAGCAGCTCCTTCGGTATACCGGGTCATCCGTACTTC. This rearrangement joins TRBV5-6 to TRBJ2-5, with unresolved D. The V gene's germline CDR1 is SGHDT and CDR2 YYEEEE. Trimming stripped 3 bases from V and 13 bases from J, with 22 bases between. CDR3 size: 14 residues.

This clonotype has a count of ten or more. The chain has TRBV25-1 and TRBJ2-7, with D possibly being TRBD1 (6 bases). Germline V gene lookup returns CDR1 MGHDK and CDR2 SYGVNS. V was cut by 4 bases and J by 6 bases, with 13 bases left in between. CDR3 length: 13 amino acids. CDR3 DNA sequence: TGTGCCAGCAGTGGAACACGAGGGGGCGAGCAGTACTTC. The encoded protein is CASSGTRGGEQYF.

This clonotype was counted at least ten times. V and J are TRBV2 and TRBJ2-3; TRBD2 agrees at 8 bases. CDR1 SNHLY and CDR2 FYNNEI come from the germline V gene. The CDR3 contains 14 residues. V was clipped by 4 bases and J by 2 bases; unmatched bases: 2. The CDR3 loop is CASSALADTDTQYF. CDR3 DNA: TGTGCCAGCAGTGCACTAGCGGACACAGATACGCAGTATTTT.

This clonotype has at least ten counts. The chain carries TRBV5-6 and TRBJ1-2; D may be TRBD1 (6 bases). Trimming pared 1 base from V and 8 bases from J, leaving 18 bases between. The CDR3 extends over 15 amino acids. From germline, CDR1 is SGHDT and CDR2 YYEEEE. CDR3 sequence: CASSLSGAEQAGYTF. CDR3 sequence (DNA): TGTGCCAGCAGCTTGTCGGGGGCCGAACAGGCGGGCTACACCTTC.

This clonotype was observed many times. V usage is TRBV20-1 and J usage is TRBJ2-1, with 14 bases that match TRBD2. The length of the CDR3 is 16 residues. V lost 6 bases to trimming and J lost 7 bases; unmatched junction nucleotides: 11. Per the germline V gene, CDR1 is DFQATT and CDR2 is SNEGSKA (reference sequence). The CDR3 nucleotides read TGCAGTGCCGAGTCAACCGGGACTAGCGGGAGTAATGAGCAGTTCTTC. Translated, it gives CSAESTGTSGSNEQFF.

There are many counts of this clonotype. This chain joins TRBV5-1 and TRBJ2-2; 7 bases map to TRBD2. J was trimmed by 0 bases and V by 8 bases; bases with no gene match: 10. The CDR3 covers 16 residues. CDR1 and CDR2 from the germline V gene are SGHRS and YFSETQ. The CDR3: CASADMGGANTGELFF. The DNA of the CDR3 is TGCGCCAGTGCAGATATGGGAGGGGCGAACACCGGGGAGCTGTTTTTT.

This clonotype was recorded many times. This chain uses TRBV5-5 with TRBJ2-3, with unresolved D. Trimming shortened V by 1 base and J by 2 bases, and 11 bases separated the two germline ends. The CDR3 consists of 15 residues. Germline values: CDR1 SGHKS, CDR2 YYEKEE (reference sequence). CDR3 loop: CASSLIGPDTDTQYF. The CDR3, as DNA: TGTGCCAGCAGCTTGATCGGACCAGACACAGATACGCAGTATTTT.

This clonotype was seen repeatedly, ten times or more. This sequence joins TRBV12-3 or TRBV12-4 and TRBJ1-4; D remains ambiguous. The CDR3 length is 15 residues. V was trimmed by 1 base and J by 6 bases, leaving 12 bases between them. The CDR3 DNA reads as TGTGCCAGCAGTTTAGATATGGGTGAGGATGAAAAACTGTTTTTT. Encoded protein: CASSLDMGEDEKLFF.

This clonotype was detected a few times. V usage is TRBV5-1 and J usage is TRBJ2-1; TRBD2 agrees at 7 bases. This CDR3 has 14 amino acids. Germline V lookup: CDR1 SGHRS, CDR2 YFSETQ. The junction had 2 bases not matched to a gene; V was cut back by 5 bases and J by 0 bases. CDR3 amino acids: CASRSGGSYNEQFF. The CDR3 DNA reads as TGCGCCAGCAGGTCGGGGGGCTCCTACAATGAGCAGTTCTTC. Supplemented by reference TRBV5-1 and TRBJ2-1, the full variable domain reads KAGVTQTPRYLIKTRGQQVTLSCSPISGHRSVSWYQQTPGQGLQFLFEYFSETQRNKGNFPGRFSGRQFSNSRSEMNVSTLELGDSALYLCASRSGGSYNEQFFGPGTRLTVL.

This clonotype was seen repeatedly, ten times or more. CDR3 sequence (DNA): TGTGCCATCAGCGACAAACAGGGGGCCCCCTACGAGCAGTACTTC. Amino acids: CAISDKQGAPYEQYF. The V call is TRBV10-3, the J call TRBJ2-7, with 9 bases matching TRBD1. V was clipped by 6 bases and J by 2 bases; unmatched bases: 8. Germline assignment: CDR1 ENHRY and CDR2 SYGVKD. The length of the CDR3 is 15 residues.

This clonotype was picked up many times. The chain couples TRBV6-5 to TRBJ2-1; 8 nucleotides match TRBD1. The germline V gene has CDR1 MNHEY and CDR2 SVGAGI. The V gene end was trimmed by 2 bases and the J gene end by 6 bases; junction bases not matched to a gene: 6. CDR3 size: 15 residues. CDR3 region: CASSYDTGGLNEQFF. The CDR3 DNA reads TGTGCCAGCAGTTACGATACAGGGGGGCTCAATGAGCAGTTCTTC.

In its sample, this clonotype was seen many times. The chain combines TRBV10-3 with TRBJ2-7; D is unclear. Trimming left V 4 bases short and J 2 bases short, with 6 bases between. This CDR3 is built from 12 residues. The germline V gene has CDR1 ENHRY and CDR2 SYGVKD. CDR3: CAISGGTYEQYF. The CDR3 DNA sequence: TGTGCCATCAGTGGGGGAACCTACGAGCAGTACTTC.

This clonotype was recorded at least ten times. This chain links TRBV20-1 with TRBJ1-5, with D possibly matching TRBD1 (5 bases). CDR1 and CDR2 (germline): DFQATT, SNEGSKA (reference sequence). The CDR3 contains 16 residues. V lost 5 bases and J lost 0, with 17 bases in between. The CDR3 DNA is TGCAGTGCTGAGACACGACAGTCTAATAGCAATCAGCCCCAGCATTTT. As protein: CSAETRQSNSNQPQHF.

The sample holds many counts of this clonotype. Lacking the conserved final phenylalanine or tryptophan, this CDR3 likely reflects a read error. The chain recombines TRBV20-1 with TRBJ2-5; D is undetermined. The CDR3 covers 15 residues. V lost 2 bases, J lost 5 bases, and 18 bases lay in between. Germline V CDR1 and CDR2: DFQATT, SNEGSKA (reference sequence). CDR3 residues: CSARPLKIHWETQYN. As DNA, the CDR3 is TGCAGTGCTAGACCACTAAAAATTCACTGGGAGACCCAGTACAAC.

This clonotype appeared many times. The genes are TRBV27 and TRBJ1-6; D gene ambiguous. Germline-derived CDR1 and CDR2 are MNHEY and SMNVEV (reference sequence). This CDR3 is 13 amino acids long. The CDR3 sequence: CGEISSINSPLHF. The CDR3 nucleotides are TGTGGAGAGATCAGCTCAATTAATTCACCCCTCCACTTT.

This clonotype was recorded many times. V and J are TRBV18 and TRBJ2-1; D call uncertain. The germline V gene encodes CDR1 KGHSH and CDR2 LQKENI. This CDR3 contains 15 residues. The ends were cut back, 1 base at V and 0 bases at J, with 7 bases in the middle. Here the CDR3 DNA reads TGTGCCAGCTCACCACAGAGTTACTCCTACAATGAGCAGTTCTTC. Its protein is CASSPQSYSYNEQFF.

This clonotype was detected ten times or more. The chain links TRBV5-6 to TRBJ1-2, with TRBD1 identical over 9 bases. CDR1 is SGHDT, CDR2 YYEEEE, per germline. The CDR3 runs 15 residues. The ends lost 2 bases at V and 6 bases at J; junction bases unmatched: 8. The DNA of the CDR3 is TGTGCCAGCAGCTTCCTACAGACAGGGGGGGATGGCTACACCTTC. Translating it yields CASSFLQTGGDGYTF.

The sample holds many counts of this clonotype. The V and J genes are TRBV7-9 and TRBJ2-1, with 7 positions matching TRBD1. Germline V gene lookup returns CDR1 SEHNR and CDR2 FQNEAQ (reference sequence). This CDR3 spans 14 amino acids. The junction had 3 bases not matched to a gene; V was cut back by 5 bases and J by 2 bases. The CDR3 loop reads CASSQTGAYNEQFF. CDR3 in DNA: TGTGCCAGCAGCCAAACAGGGGCCTACAATGAGCAGTTCTTC.

This clonotype appeared a few times. This chain connects TRBV6-6 to TRBJ2-1, with D perhaps TRBD1 (6 bases). Trimming removed 8 bases from V and 9 bases from J, with 11 bases in between. This CDR3 spans 11 amino acids. The germline CDR1 and CDR2 sequences are MNHNY and SVGAGI (reference sequence). CDR3 DNA sequence: TGTGCCAGCGGCCTCAGGGGTGAGCAGTTCTTC. As protein: CASGLRGEQFF.

This clonotype was seen repeatedly, ten times or more. V gene TRBV3-1 combines with J gene TRBJ1-1; tentatively, D is TRBD1 (5 bases). CDR3 length: 14 amino acids. CDR1 is LGHDT, CDR2 YNNKEL, per germline (reference sequence). The V and J ends lost 2 bases and 5 bases respectively, with 12 bases between them. The CDR3 is CASSQIQGTTEAFF. CDR3 coding DNA: TGTGCCAGCAGCCAAATTCAGGGTACTACTGAAGCTTTCTTT. Full variable domain (missing parts from reference TRBV3-1 and TRBJ1-1): DTAVSQTPKYLVTQMGNDKSIKCEQNLGHDTMYWYKQDSKKFLKIMFSYNNKELIINETVPNRFSPKSPDKAHLNLHINSLELGDSAVYFCASSQIQGTTEAFFGQGTRLTVV.

This clonotype was observed at least ten times. The chain carries TRBV20-1 and TRBJ2-6; D remains ambiguous. The CDR3 loop spans 18 amino acids. Germline CDR1 and CDR2: DFQATT and SNEGSKA (reference sequence). The V end lost 4 bases, the J end lost 2 bases, and 21 bases lay between the germline ends. The CDR3 reads CSANAAARSWPGANVLTF. Written as DNA, the CDR3 is TGCAGTGCTAACGCGGCGGCCAGGTCTTGGCCTGGGGCCAACGTCCTGACTTTC.

This clonotype was observed many times. The genes are TRBV29-1 and TRBJ2-3; 7 bases are shared with TRBD1. From germline, CDR1 is SQVTM and CDR2 ANQGSEA. V lost 5 bases and J lost 4; bases outside the gene matches: 12. The CDR3 has 15 residues. The CDR3 sequence: CSVPQTGLVADTQYF. The CDR3 DNA sequence: TGCAGCGTTCCCCAGACAGGGCTCGTTGCAGATACGCAGTATTTT.

This clonotype was observed at least ten times. The chain employs TRBV12-3 or TRBV12-4 and TRBJ1-5, with D hard to call. This CDR3 has 13 residues. The V gene lost 6 bases and the J gene lost 4 bases, with 10 bases spanning the gap. The CDR3 spells CASREDVNQPQHF. CDR3 DNA: TGTGCCAGCAGGGAGGACGTGAATCAGCCCCAGCATTTT.